This record covers a single T cell receptor (beta chain). What it binds is not known. This CDR3 is built from 15 residues. The V gene's germline CDR1 is SGHAT and CDR2 FQDESV (reference sequence). This sample was included in a study of T cells expressing NK-cell markers. Study-level information: Researchers got TCR beta repertoires out of sorted CD3+CD56+NKG2C+, CD3+CD56+NKG2C- and CD3+CD56-NKG2C+ T cells. HCMV serostatus: seven of eight sequenced donors positive, one negative. Regarding the study as a whole: One observes that, in several donors, these clonotypes were also the leading ones within the CD3+CD56-NKG2C+ fraction.

TCRdb re-called the 5' RACE reads, yielding one record per CDR3 amino acid sequence without DNA. The sample data list a few hundred thousand distinct CDR3 sequences. The sample taken for sequencing was blood T cells: a sorted CD56 or NKG2C T cell subset, CD4+ or CD8+ T cells, or bulk PBMC T cells (not recorded which). This chain joins TRBV11-1 and TRBJ2-1; TCRdb lists TRBD1, though no DNA is available to test this call. The clonotype originates from a man between 18 and 69 years old in good health. CDR3 loop: CASSLKGQYYNEQFF.